The 2 T cell receptor beta chains below all came from one sample that was sequenced in a study of T cell changes during pregnancy in multiple sclerosis. TCRdb's copy holds only in-frame clones and misses some; the assay was immunoSEQ multiplex PCR. Of tens of thousands of clones listed, 90% are singletons. This sample comprised CD4+ T cells from peripheral blood mononuclear cells, obtained in the second trimester of pregnancy. The source of these receptors is a female donor with multiple sclerosis, enrolled in a pregnancy study.

The chain uses TRBV6-1 and TRBJ2-7; TRBD1 matches 7 bases. The germline CDR1 and CDR2 sequences are MNHNS and SASEGT. This CDR3 region has 12 residues. Trimming took 6 bases from V and 1 from J; bases not matched to a gene: 0. The CDR3 is CASRGQSYEQYF. CDR3 coding DNA: TGTGCCAGCAGGGGACAGTCCTACGAGCAGTACTTC.

The sample holds one count of this clone. The chain employs TRBV18 and TRBJ2-1; D possibly corresponds to TRBD1 (5 bases). V gave up 3 bases and J gave up 7 bases, with 13 bases separating them. The CDR3 is 14 amino acids. CDR1 and CDR2 (germline): KGHSH, LQKENI. The CDR3 loop is CASSPNRTPNEQFF. The DNA of the CDR3 is TGTGCCAGCTCACCTAACAGGACCCCTAATGAGCAGTTCTTC.